These 19 T cell receptor beta chains were sequenced from one sample in a study of cytomegalovirus exposure and HLA in healthy donors. 60 Vbeta and 13 Jbeta primers were used in PCR. Assay used: immunoSEQ multiplex PCR; TCRdb lists only in-frame clones, some missing. The data hold more than 110,000 clones, with roughly 78% observed a single time. The source material was PBMCs. The origin of the receptors is a man aged 25-40 years in good health and CMV-seronegative.

CDR3 DNA: TGTGCCAGCAGCGTCGACAGGGTCTCCTACAATGAGCAGTTCTTC. The encoded protein is CASSVDRVSYNEQFF. V usage is TRBV7-8 and J usage is TRBJ2-1; 7 bases line up with TRBD1. V trimming: 5 bases; J trimming: 0 bases; junction bases outside the gene matches: 4. Germline V lookup: CDR1 SGHVS, CDR2 FQNEAQ. The CDR3 is made up of 15 amino acids. Supplemented by reference TRBV7-8 and TRBJ2-1, the full variable domain reads GAGVSQSPRYKVAKRGQDVALRCDPISGHVSLFWYQQALGQGPEFLTYFQNEAQLDKSGLPSDRFFAERPEGSVSTLKIQRTQQEDSAVYLCASSVDRVSYNEQFFGPGTRLTVL.

The chain couples TRBV10-3 to TRBJ2-1, with 10 positions matching TRBD1. This CDR3 region has 15 residues. Trimming took 4 bases from V and 10 from J; bases not matched to a gene: 10. Germline assignment: CDR1 ENHRY and CDR2 SYGVKD. CDR3 amino acids: CAISGGDRGGWEQFF. The CDR3 DNA reads TGTGCCATCAGTGGGGGGGACAGGGGAGGATGGGAGCAGTTCTTC.

V gene TRBV5-4 combines with J gene TRBJ1-4; perhaps TRBD1 as D (5 bases). There are 17 residues in the CDR3. Germline V gene sequence: CDR1 SGHNT, CDR2 YYREEE (reference sequence). V shed 3 bases and J shed 4 bases, with 19 bases lying between them. DNA for the CDR3: TGTGCCAGCAGCTGGGGGGGAGGAGCGGGTGTTAATGAAAAACTGTTTTTT. Protein sequence: CASSWGGGAGVNEKLFF.

This chain connects TRBV25-1 to TRBJ1-1, with 11 positions matching TRBD1. The J segment lost 11 bases and the V segment lost 6 bases, leaving 14 bases of the junction unmatched. Germline V gives CDR1 MGHDK, CDR2 SYGVNS. The CDR3 spans 15 residues. In DNA, the CDR3 is TGTGCCAGCAGCGTTGGGGACAGGGGGTCCCGTGGGGCTTTCTTT. Encoded protein: CASSVGDRGSRGAFF.

This clone has only one observation. The J gene is TRBJ2-7, the V gene TRBV28; D is perhaps TRBD2 (5 bases). In germline, CDR1 is MDHEN, CDR2 SYDVKM. The ends were cut back, 2 bases at V and 11 bases at J, with 13 bases in the middle. This CDR3 spans 12 amino acids. CDR3 bases: TGTGCCAGCAGTTTAGCGGGCTCGTCAGAGTACTTC. It codes for CASSLAGSSEYF.

The chain uses TRBV5-6 and TRBJ1-2, with D perhaps TRBD1 (6 bases). CDR1 is SGHDT, CDR2 YYEEEE, per germline. V lost 0 bases to trimming and J lost 7 bases, with 10 bases between them. The CDR3 loop spans 13 amino acids. CDR3 bases: TGTGCCAGCAGCTTGGGGACAGAGGGTGGCTACACCTTC. Protein: CASSLGTEGGYTF.

The V gene is TRBV6-1, the J gene TRBJ2-7; D is perhaps TRBD2 (6 bases). V dropped 7 bases and J dropped 3 bases, with 19 bases sitting between them. Germline lookup yields CDR1 MNHNS and CDR2 SASEGT. The CDR3 runs 15 residues. As DNA, the CDR3 is TGTGCCAGCACCCGACTAGGGGACGGGTACTACGAGCAGTACTTC. The encoded protein is CASTRLGDGYYEQYF.

This chain uses TRBV6-1 with TRBJ2-1, with 8 bases lining up with TRBD2. Germline V gene sequence: CDR1 MNHNS, CDR2 SASEGT. This CDR3 contains 15 residues. Trimming cost V 6 bases and J 6 bases; bases outside gene matches: 10. The CDR3 loop is CASRGRGSGTNEQFF. CDR3 in DNA: TGTGCCAGCAGGGGTCGGGGTAGCGGGACCAATGAGCAGTTCTTC.

This sequence joins TRBV4-1 and TRBJ1-3; TRBD1 matches 7 bases. Unmatched junction bases numbered 9, after V lost 1 base and J lost 0 bases. Per the germline V gene, CDR1 is MGHRA and CDR2 is YSYEKL. The CDR3 extends over 18 amino acids. The CDR3 DNA sequence: TGCGCCAGCAGCCAAGTTATGGGACAGACCCGCTCTGGAAACACCATATATTTT. Translating it yields CASSQVMGQTRSGNTIYF.

J is TRBJ1-5 and V is TRBV19; 7 nucleotides match TRBD1. Trimming removed 6 bases from V and 2 bases from J; junction bases left unmatched: 4. The CDR3 is 14 amino acids. Germline CDR1 LNHDA, CDR2 SQIVND (reference sequence). The CDR3 loop reads CASRPDRGNQPQHF. DNA of the CDR3: TGTGCCAGTAGGCCCGACAGGGGCAATCAGCCCCAGCATTTT.

Here the CDR3 DNA reads TGCGCCAGCAGCCCGGAACAGGGGGGCAACTATGGCTACACCTTC. It specifies CASSPEQGGNYGYTF. This chain connects TRBV5-1 to TRBJ1-2, with 8 bases matching TRBD1. This CDR3 has 15 amino acids. The V and J ends lost 4 bases and 2 bases, in that order; junction bases with no gene match: 7. Germline values: CDR1 SGHRS, CDR2 YFSETQ.

This chain connects TRBV19 to TRBJ2-7; 9 nucleotides agree with TRBD1. The V gene's germline CDR1 is LNHDA and CDR2 SQIVND (reference sequence). The CDR3 has 15 amino acids. The V gene end was trimmed by 6 bases and the J gene end by 3 bases; junction bases not matched to a gene: 9. CDR3 sequence (DNA): TGTGCCAGTAGGGACGTTGGACAGGGGAACTACGAGCAGTACTTC. It yields the protein CASRDVGQGNYEQYF.

The rearrangement links TRBV5-1 to TRBJ2-7; 9 nucleotides agree with TRBD2. The J segment lost 3 bases and the V segment lost 7 bases, leaving 17 bases of the junction unmatched. The germline V gene encodes CDR1 SGHRS and CDR2 YFSETQ. The length of the CDR3 is 17 residues. The CDR3 region has the DNA TGCGCCAGCGCCCGGGGCTGGGCTAGCGGGGACTTCTACGAGCAGTACTTC. Its translation: CASARGWASGDFYEQYF.

As DNA, the CDR3 is TGTGCCAGCAGTAAACAGAATCAGGGTCACAATGAGCAGTTCTTC. Translating gives CASSKQNQGHNEQFF. The V gene is TRBV2, the J gene TRBJ2-1; D possibly corresponds to TRBD1 (5 bases). V lost 5 bases to trimming and J lost 5 bases, with 16 bases between them. The CDR3 loop spans 15 amino acids. Per germline, CDR1 SNHLY and CDR2 FYNNEI.

J is TRBJ2-2 and V is TRBV5-1; D is ambiguous. The ends were cut back, 5 bases at V and 1 base at J, with 12 bases in the middle. This CDR3 contains 15 residues. Germline V gene sequence: CDR1 SGHRS, CDR2 YFSETQ. CDR3 in DNA: TGCGCCAGCAGGACTTGGTCCCTGAACACCGGGGAGCTGTTTTTT. Translated: CASRTWSLNTGELFF.

CDR3 in amino acids: CASSGDRGLGTEAFF. DNA for the CDR3: TGTGCCAGCAGCGGTGACAGGGGGCTGGGGACTGAAGCTTTCTTT. The chain links TRBV13 to TRBJ1-1; 10 nucleotides match TRBD1. With 5 bases clipped from V and 5 bases from J, the junction kept 8 bases outside the gene matches. The CDR3 runs to 15 residues. CDR1 is PRHDT and CDR2 is FYEKMQ in the germline V gene (reference sequence).

This chain links TRBV5-1 with TRBJ1-5, with D possibly TRBD1 on 5 matching bases. Germline V gene data show CDR1 as SGHRS and CDR2 as YFSETQ. Trimming stripped 0 bases from V and 6 bases from J, with 16 bases between. The length of the CDR3 is 16 residues. The CDR3 DNA reads TGCGCCAGCAGCTTGGCCCGGTCAGGGAGGGGTCAGCCCCAGCATTTT. Translated: CASSLARSGRGQPQHF.

CDR3 nucleotide sequence: TGTGCCAGCAGCCACCTTATTTGGGGGGGGCTCAATGAGCAGTTCTTC. Its translation is CASSHLIWGGLNEQFF. The rearrangement joins TRBV5-6 to TRBJ2-1, with a possible D match to TRBD2 (7 bases). V lost 4 bases and J 6 bases, leaving 20 bases between the germline ends. The length of the CDR3 is 16 residues. Germline V CDR1 and CDR2: SGHDT, YYEEEE.

The chain recombines TRBV6-6 with TRBJ1-1; D is ambiguous. V lost 11 bases, J lost 3 bases, and 10 bases lay in between. The CDR3 totals 11 residues. Germline V gene sequence: CDR1 MNHNY, CDR2 SVGAGI (reference sequence). Here the CDR3 reads CAVWRDTEAFF. The DNA for the CDR3 is TGTGCCGTCTGGAGGGACACTGAAGCTTTCTTT.